This T cell receptor beta chain is from a study of cytomegalovirus exposure and HLA in healthy donors. General study points: Common viral pathogens were later found to be apparently linked to several of the most significant clusters. Per a later analysis, about 15,000 TCR beta sequences showed association with HLA alleles at 0.05 false discovery rate. In an earlier analysis, productive rearrangement rates for most beta V segments clustered near 87% or 30%. Cytomegalovirus association was listed for about 170 TCR beta chains.

Primers included in the PCR were 60 Vbeta and 13 Jbeta primers. The data were produced by immunoSEQ multiplex PCR, yet TCRdb's version contains in-frame clones alone and is incomplete. Seen here are around 120,000 clones, 70% to 80% observed once, and the top ten hold less than 3%. Germline V gene sequence: CDR1 SGHTA, CDR2 FQGNSA. Trimming at V came to 0 bases and at J to 4 bases, leaving 4 bases not matched to a gene. The CDR3 contains 17 residues. About this clone itself: Its antigen is currently unknown. Other DNA sequences from this sample encode an identical CDR3 as well.

The V call is TRBV7-2, the J call TRBJ2-1; the match to TRBD2 covers 12 bases. This receptor was identified in a woman aged 40 to 50 in good health and CMV-seropositive. Sequenced input: PBMCs. The CDR3 region is CASSLAPLAGGYNEQFF. CDR3 sequence (DNA): TGTGCCAGCAGCTTAGCCCCCCTAGCGGGGGGGTACAATGAGCAGTTCTTC.